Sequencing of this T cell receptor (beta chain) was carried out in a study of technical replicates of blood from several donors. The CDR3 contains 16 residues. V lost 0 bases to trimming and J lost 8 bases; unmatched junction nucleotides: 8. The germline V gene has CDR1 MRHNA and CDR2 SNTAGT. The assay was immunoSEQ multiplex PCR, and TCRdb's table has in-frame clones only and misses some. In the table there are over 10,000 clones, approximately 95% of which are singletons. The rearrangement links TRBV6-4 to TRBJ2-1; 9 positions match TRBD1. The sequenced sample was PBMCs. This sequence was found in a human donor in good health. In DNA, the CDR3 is TGTGCCAGCAGTGACTCCCCGGGACAGGGTGGGGATGAGCAGTTCTTC. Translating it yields CASSDSPGQGGDEQFF.